This T cell receptor beta chain was documented in a study of naive and memory T cell subsets. Effector memory cells were sorted as CD45RA-CD27-, EMRA cells as CD45RA+CD27-. CDR1 is LGHDT and CDR2 is YNNKEL in the germline V gene (reference sequence). The V gene lost 0 bases and the J gene lost 5 bases, with 10 bases spanning the gap. The CDR3 covers 15 residues. Notes on the study in general: Clonotypes here are unpaired alpha or beta chain sequences. Over 85% of naive TCR sequences appeared only once after error correction, unlike memory subsets.

Two oligonucleotides, mixed equimolar, formed the beta constant-region primer covering TRBC1 and TRBC2. The ligated cDNA underwent four PCR rounds using SP2 and nested alpha and beta constant-region primers. TCRdb used MiXCR to reprocess the UMI-ligation and nested PCR reads, holding one entry per CDR3 protein. The sample has about 4,600 distinct CDR3 sequences; about 7% are singletons. The sample holds many counts of this clonotype. Its matching antigen is unknown. The chain has TRBV3-1 and TRBJ2-2; tentatively, D is TRBD2 (6 bases). The sequencing sample was made of CD4+ TEMRA cells from blood. Stated subset: effector memory re-expressing CD45RA, CD45RA+ CD27-. This receptor was taken from a human donor in good health. The CDR3 bases are TGTGCCAGCAGCCAAGATAGTCGGGAGACCGGGGAGCTGTTTTTT. This sequence encodes CASSQDSRETGELFF. Using reference TRBV3-1 and TRBJ2-2 for the parts outside the CDR3, the full variable domain is DTAVSQTPKYLVTQMGNDKSIKCEQNLGHDTMYWYKQDSKKFLKIMFSYNNKELIINETVPNRFSPKSPDKAHLNLHINSLELGDSAVYFCASSQDSRETGELFFGEGSRLTVL.